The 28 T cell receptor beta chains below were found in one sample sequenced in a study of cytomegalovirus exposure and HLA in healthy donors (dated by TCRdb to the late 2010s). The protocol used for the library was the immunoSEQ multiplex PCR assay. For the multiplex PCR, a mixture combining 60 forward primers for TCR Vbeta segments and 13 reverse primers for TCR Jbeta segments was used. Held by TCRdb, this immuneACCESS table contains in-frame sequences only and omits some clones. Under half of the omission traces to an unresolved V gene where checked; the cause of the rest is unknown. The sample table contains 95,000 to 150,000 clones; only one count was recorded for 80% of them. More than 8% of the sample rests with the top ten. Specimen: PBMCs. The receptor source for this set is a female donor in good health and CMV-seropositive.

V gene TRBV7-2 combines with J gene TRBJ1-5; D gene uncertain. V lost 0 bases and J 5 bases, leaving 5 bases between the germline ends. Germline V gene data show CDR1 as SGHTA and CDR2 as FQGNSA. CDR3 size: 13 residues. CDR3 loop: CASSLARDQPQHF. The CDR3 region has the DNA TGTGCCAGCAGCTTAGCGCGCGATCAGCCCCAGCATTTT.

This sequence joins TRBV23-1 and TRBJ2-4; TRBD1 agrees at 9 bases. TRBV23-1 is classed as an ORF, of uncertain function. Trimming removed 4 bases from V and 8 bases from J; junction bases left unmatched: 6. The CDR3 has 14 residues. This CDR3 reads CASSPGGQGDIQYF. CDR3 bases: TGCGCCAGCAGTCCAGGGGGACAGGGAGACATTCAGTACTTC.

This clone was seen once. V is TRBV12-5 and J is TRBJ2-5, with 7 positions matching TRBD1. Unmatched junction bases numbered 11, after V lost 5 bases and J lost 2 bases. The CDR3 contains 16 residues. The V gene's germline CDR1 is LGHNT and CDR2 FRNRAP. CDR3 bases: TGTGCTAGTGGTCCTAAGACCCAGGGGGATCAAGAGACCCAGTACTTC. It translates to CASGPKTQGDQETQYF.

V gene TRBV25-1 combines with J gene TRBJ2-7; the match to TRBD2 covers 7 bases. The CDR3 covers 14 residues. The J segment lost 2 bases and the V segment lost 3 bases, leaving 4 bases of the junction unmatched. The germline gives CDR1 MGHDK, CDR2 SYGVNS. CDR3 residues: CASSDPAGAYEQYF. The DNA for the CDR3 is TGTGCCAGCAGTGACCCCGCGGGGGCCTACGAGCAGTACTTC.

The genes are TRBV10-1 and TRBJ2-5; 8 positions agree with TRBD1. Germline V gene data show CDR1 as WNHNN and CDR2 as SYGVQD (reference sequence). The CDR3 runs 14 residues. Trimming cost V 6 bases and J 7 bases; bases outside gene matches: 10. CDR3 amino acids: CASRTDREGGTQYF. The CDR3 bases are TGCGCCAGCAGGACGGACAGGGAAGGGGGGACCCAGTACTTC.

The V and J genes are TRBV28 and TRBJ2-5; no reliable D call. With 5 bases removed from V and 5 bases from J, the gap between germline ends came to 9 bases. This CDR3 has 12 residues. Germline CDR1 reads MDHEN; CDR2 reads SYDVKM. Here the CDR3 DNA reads TGTGCCAGCAGTCCCACAGTGGAGACCCAGTACTTC. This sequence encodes CASSPTVETQYF.

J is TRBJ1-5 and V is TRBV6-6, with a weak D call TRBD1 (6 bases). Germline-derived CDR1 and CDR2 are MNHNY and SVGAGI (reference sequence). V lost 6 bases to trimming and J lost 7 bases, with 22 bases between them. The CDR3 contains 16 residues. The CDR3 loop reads CASRYDIAGAGQPQHF. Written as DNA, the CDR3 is TGTGCCAGCAGGTATGATATCGCAGGGGCCGGACAGCCCCAGCATTTT.

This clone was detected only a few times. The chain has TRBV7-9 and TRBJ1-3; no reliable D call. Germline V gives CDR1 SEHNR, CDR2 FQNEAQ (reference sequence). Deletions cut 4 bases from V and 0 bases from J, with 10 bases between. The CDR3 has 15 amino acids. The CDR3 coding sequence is TGTGCCAGCAGCTCAGGACTAATCTCTGGAAACACCATATATTTT. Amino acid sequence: CASSSGLISGNTIYF.

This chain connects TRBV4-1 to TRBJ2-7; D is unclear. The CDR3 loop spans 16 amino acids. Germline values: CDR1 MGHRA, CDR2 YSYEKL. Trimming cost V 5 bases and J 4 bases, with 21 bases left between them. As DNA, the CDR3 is TGCGCCAGCAGCTCAACCGTTGTGCAGGCTCCATACGAGCAGTACTTC. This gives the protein CASSSTVVQAPYEQYF.

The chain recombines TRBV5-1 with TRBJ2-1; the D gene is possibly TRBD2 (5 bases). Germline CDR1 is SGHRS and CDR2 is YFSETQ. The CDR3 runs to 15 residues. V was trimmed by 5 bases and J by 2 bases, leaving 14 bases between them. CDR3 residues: CASREVSSAYNEQFF. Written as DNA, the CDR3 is TGCGCCAGCAGGGAGGTTAGCTCGGCCTACAATGAGCAGTTCTTC. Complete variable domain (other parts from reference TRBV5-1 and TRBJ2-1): KAGVTQTPRYLIKTRGQQVTLSCSPISGHRSVSWYQQTPGQGLQFLFEYFSETQRNKGNFPGRFSGRQFSNSRSEMNVSTLELGDSALYLCASREVSSAYNEQFFGPGTRLTVL.

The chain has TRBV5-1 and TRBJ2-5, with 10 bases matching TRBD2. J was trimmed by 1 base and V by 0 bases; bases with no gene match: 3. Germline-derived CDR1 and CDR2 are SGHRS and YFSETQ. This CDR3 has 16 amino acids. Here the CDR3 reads CASSLAIAGGQETQYF. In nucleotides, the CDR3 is TGCGCCAGCAGCTTGGCCATAGCGGGGGGCCAAGAGACCCAGTACTTC.

The CDR3, as DNA: TGTGCCAGCAGCTCCCGGACAGGGGCTAACTATGGCTACACCTTC. Protein: CASSSRTGANYGYTF. The chain uses TRBV7-2 and TRBJ1-2, with TRBD1 matching 9 bases. CDR3 size: 15 residues. V gave up 4 bases and J gave up 0 bases; unmatched junction bases: 3. In germline, CDR1 is SGHTA, CDR2 FQGNSA.

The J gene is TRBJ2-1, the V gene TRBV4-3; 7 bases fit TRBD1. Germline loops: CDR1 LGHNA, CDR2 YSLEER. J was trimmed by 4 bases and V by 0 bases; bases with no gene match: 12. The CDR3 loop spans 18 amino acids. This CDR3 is CASSQDSPGQTRYNEQFF. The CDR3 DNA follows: TGCGCCAGCAGCCAAGATTCGCCGGGACAGACGCGTTACAATGAGCAGTTCTTC.

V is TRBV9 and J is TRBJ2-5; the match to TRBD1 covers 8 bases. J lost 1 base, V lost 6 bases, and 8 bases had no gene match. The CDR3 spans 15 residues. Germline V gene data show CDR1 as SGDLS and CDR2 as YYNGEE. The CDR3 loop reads CASNSGTGPQETQYF. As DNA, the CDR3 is TGTGCCAGCAACTCCGGGACAGGTCCCCAAGAGACCCAGTACTTC.

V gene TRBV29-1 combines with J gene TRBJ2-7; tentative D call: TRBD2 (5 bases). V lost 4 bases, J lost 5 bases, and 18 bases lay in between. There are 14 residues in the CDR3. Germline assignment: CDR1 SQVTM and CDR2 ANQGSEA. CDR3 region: CSVGVGDWGDEQYF. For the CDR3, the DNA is TGCAGCGTTGGTGTGGGCGATTGGGGAGACGAGCAGTACTTC.

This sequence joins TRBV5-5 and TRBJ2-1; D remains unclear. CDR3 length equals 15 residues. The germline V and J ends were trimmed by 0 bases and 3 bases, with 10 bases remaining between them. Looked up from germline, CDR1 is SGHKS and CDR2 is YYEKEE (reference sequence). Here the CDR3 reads CASSLGYPYYNEQFF. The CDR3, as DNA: TGTGCCAGCAGCTTGGGCTATCCCTACTACAATGAGCAGTTCTTC.

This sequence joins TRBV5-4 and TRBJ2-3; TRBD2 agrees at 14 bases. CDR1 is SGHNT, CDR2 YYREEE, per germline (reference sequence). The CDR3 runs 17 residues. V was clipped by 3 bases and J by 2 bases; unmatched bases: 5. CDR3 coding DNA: TGTGCCAGCAGCTCGAGACTAGCGGGGGGGTCCACAGATACGCAGTATTTT. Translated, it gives CASSSRLAGGSTDTQYF.

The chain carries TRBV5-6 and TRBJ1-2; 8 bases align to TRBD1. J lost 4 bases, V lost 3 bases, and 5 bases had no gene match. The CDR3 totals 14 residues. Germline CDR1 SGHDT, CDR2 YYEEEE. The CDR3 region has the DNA TGTGCCAGCAGCTGGGGGACAGGTCCCTATGGCTACACCTTC. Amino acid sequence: CASSWGTGPYGYTF.

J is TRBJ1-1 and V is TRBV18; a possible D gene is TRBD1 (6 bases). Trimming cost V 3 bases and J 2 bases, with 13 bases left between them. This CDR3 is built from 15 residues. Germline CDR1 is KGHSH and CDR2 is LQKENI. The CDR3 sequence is CASSPQGQINTEAFF. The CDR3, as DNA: TGTGCCAGCTCACCCCAAGGACAGATAAACACTGAAGCTTTCTTT.

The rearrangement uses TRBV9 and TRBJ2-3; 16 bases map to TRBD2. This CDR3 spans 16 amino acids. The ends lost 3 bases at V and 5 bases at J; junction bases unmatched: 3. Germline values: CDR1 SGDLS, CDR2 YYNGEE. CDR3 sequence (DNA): TGTGCCAGCAGCGGGGGACTAGCGGGGGGGCAAGATACGCAGTATTTT. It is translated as CASSGGLAGGQDTQYF.

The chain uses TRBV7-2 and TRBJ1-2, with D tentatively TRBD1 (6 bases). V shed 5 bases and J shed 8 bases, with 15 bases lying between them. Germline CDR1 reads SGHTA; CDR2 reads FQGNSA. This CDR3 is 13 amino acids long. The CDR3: CASSGTGSWGYTF. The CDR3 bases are TGTGCCAGCAGCGGCACAGGGTCATGGGGCTACACCTTC.

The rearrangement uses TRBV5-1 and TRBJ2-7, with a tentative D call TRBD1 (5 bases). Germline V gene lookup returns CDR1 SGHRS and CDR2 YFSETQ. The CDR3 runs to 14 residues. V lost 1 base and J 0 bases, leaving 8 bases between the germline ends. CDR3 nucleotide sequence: TGCGCCAGCAGCTTGCAAGGGGACTCCTACGAGCAGTACTTC. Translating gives CASSLQGDSYEQYF.

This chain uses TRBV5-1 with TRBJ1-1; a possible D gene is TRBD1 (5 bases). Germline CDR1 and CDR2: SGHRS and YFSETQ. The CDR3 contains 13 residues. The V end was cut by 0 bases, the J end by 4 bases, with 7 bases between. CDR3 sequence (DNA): TGCGCCAGCAGCTTGGAGGGGTCCACTGAAGCTTTCTTT. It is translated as CASSLEGSTEAFF.

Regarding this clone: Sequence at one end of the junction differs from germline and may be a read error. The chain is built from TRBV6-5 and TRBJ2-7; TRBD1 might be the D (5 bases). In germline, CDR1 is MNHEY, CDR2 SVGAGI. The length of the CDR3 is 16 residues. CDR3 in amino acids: CASSNSYRLISYEQYF. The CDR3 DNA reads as TGTGCCAGCAGTAACTCGTACAGGTTGATCAGCTACGAGCAGTACTTC.

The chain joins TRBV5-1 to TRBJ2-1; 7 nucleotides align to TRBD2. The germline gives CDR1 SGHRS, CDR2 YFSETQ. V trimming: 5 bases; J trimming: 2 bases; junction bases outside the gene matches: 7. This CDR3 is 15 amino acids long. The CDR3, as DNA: TGCGCCAGCAGGCGGGGGACTAACACCTACAATGAGCAGTTCTTC. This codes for CASRRGTNTYNEQFF.

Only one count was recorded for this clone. DNA for the CDR3: TGTGCCAGCAGTTCCTGGGACAGGGATGCCGGGGAGCTGTTTTTT. Its protein is CASSSWDRDAGELFF. This chain connects TRBV6-5 to TRBJ2-2; TRBD1 matches 9 bases. The CDR3 consists of 15 residues. The germline V gene has CDR1 MNHEY and CDR2 SVGAGI. V lost 4 bases to trimming and J lost 6 bases; unmatched junction nucleotides: 6.

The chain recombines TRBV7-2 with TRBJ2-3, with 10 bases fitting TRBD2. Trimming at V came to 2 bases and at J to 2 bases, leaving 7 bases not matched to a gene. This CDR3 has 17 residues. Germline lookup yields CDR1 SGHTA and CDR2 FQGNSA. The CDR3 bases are TGTGCCAGCAGCTTATCTTCTAGCGGGGGTAACACAGATACGCAGTATTTT. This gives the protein CASSLSSSGGNTDTQYF.

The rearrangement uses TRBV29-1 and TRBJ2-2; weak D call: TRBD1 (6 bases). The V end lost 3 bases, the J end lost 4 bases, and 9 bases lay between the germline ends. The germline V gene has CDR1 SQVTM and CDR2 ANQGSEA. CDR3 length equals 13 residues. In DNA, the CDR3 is TGCAGCGTTGATGGCAGGGGCACCGGGGAGCTGTTTTTT. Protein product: CSVDGRGTGELFF.